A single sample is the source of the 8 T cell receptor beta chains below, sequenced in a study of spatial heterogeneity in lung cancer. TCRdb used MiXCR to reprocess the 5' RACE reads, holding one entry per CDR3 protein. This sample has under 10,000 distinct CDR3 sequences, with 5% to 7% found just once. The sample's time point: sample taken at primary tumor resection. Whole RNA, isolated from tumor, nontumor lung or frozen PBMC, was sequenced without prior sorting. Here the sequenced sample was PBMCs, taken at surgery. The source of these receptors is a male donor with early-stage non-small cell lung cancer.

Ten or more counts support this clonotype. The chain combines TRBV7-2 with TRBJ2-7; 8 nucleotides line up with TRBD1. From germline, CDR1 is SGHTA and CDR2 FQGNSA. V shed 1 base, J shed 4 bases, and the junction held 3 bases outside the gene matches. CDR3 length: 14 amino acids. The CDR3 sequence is CASSLVQGAYEQYF. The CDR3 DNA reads TGTGCCAGCAGCTTAGTTCAGGGGGCATACGAGCAGTACTTC.

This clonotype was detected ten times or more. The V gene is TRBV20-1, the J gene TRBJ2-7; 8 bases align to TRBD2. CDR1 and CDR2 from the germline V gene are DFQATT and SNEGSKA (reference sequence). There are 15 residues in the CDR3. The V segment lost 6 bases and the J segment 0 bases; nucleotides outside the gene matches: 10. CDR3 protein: CSAATGLVPSYEQYF. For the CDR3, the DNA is TGCAGTGCAGCGACGGGACTAGTGCCCTCCTACGAGCAGTACTTC.

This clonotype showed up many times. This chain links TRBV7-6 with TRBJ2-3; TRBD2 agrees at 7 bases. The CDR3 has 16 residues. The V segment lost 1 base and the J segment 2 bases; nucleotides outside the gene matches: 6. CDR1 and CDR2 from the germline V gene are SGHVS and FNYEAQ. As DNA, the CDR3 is TGTGCCAGCAGCTTAGAGGAGCGGGGAACCACAGATACGCAGTATTTT. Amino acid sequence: CASSLEERGTTDTQYF.

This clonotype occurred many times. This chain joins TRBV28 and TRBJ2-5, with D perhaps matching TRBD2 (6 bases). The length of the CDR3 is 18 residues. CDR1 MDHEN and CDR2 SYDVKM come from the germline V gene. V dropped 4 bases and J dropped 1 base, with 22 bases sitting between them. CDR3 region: CASSSLGGAGRAQETQYF. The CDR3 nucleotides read TGTGCCAGCAGTTCCCTCGGCGGTGCGGGACGGGCCCAAGAGACCCAGTACTTC.

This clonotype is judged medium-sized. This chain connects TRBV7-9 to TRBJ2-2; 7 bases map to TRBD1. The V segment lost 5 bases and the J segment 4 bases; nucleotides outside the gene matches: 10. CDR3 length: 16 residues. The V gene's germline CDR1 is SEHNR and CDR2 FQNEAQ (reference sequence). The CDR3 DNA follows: TGTGCCAGCAGCCGCCCAGGGGGACCGAGCACCGGGGAGCTGTTTTTT. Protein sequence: CASSRPGGPSTGELFF.

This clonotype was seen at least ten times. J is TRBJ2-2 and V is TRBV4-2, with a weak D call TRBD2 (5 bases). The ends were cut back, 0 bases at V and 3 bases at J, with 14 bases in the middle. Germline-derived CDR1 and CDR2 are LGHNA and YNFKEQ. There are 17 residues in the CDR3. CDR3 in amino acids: CASSQEVRTSYTGELFF. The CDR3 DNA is TGTGCCAGCAGCCAAGAAGTTCGGACTTCTTACACCGGGGAGCTGTTTTTT.

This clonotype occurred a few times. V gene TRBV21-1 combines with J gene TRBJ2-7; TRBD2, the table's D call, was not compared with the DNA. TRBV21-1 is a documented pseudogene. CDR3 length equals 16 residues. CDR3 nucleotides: TGTGCCAGCAGGCCCCCCGGGGACCACGGGGAGGACGAGCAGTACTTC. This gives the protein CASRPPGDHGEDEQYF.

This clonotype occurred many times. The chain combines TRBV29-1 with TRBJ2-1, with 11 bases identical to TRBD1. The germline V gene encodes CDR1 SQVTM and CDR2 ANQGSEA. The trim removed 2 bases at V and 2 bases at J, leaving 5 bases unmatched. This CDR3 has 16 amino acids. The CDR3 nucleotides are TGCAGCGTTGAAACGGGACAGGGGGACACCTACAATGAGCAGTTCTTC. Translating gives CSVETGQGDTYNEQFF.